This passage covers 17 T cell receptor beta chains from one sample sequenced in a study of T and B cells in COVID-19 patients. Multiplex PCR with BIOMED2 TRB-A/B primer pools amplified TRB rearrangements. From the multiplex PCR reads, TCRdb called clonotypes with MiXCR, one entry per CDR3 protein. The table includes thousands of distinct CDR3 sequences, 25% to 30% detected once. Each TRB amplification used roughly 240-550 ng of genomic DNA from blood. The sequenced material came from blood. All receptors come from a human donor with active COVID-19. The donor label of this sample is uncertain.

This clonotype has a handful of counts. The chain is built from TRBV15 and TRBJ1-2; no clear D gene. Germline assignment: CDR1 LNHNV and CDR2 YYDKDF (reference sequence). The V and J ends lost 0 bases and 2 bases respectively, with 13 bases between them. The CDR3 sequence is 16 residues long. For the CDR3, the DNA is TGTGCCACCAGCAGAGATAGATTGGGCAGAAACTATGGCTACACCTTC. It specifies CATSRDRLGRNYGYTF.

The chain is built from TRBV7-2 and TRBJ2-3; 16 bases line up with TRBD2. The V segment lost 5 bases and the J segment 6 bases; nucleotides outside the gene matches: 14. This CDR3 contains 19 residues. Germline values: CDR1 SGHTA, CDR2 FQGNSA. The CDR3 DNA is TGTGCCAGCAGCCACATGGGACTAGCGGGGGGGTTGTCGCCGGATACGCAGTATTTT. This translates into CASSHMGLAGGLSPDTQYF. The full variable domain, in which reference TRBV7-2 and TRBJ2-3 provide the parts outside the CDR3, is GAGVSQSPSNKVTEKGKDVELRCDPISGHTALYWYRQSLGQGLEFLIYFQGNSAPDKSGLPSDRFSAERTGGSVSTLTIQRTQQEDSAVYLCASSHMGLAGGLSPDTQYFGPGTRLTVL.

By share of the sample, this clonotype is medium-sized (0.01 to 0.1%). The gene calls are TRBV29-1 and TRBJ2-1; 8 bases line up with TRBD1. The CDR3 consists of 14 residues. Germline V gene sequence: CDR1 SQVTM, CDR2 ANQGSEA. The ends lost 5 bases at V and 3 bases at J; junction bases unmatched: 6. CDR3 nucleotides: TGCAGCGTTTCCCCAGGGGGCAACTACAATGAGCAGTTCTTC. Amino acid sequence: CSVSPGGNYNEQFF.

This clonotype has just a few counts. J is TRBJ1-1 and V is TRBV13, with D hard to call. Trimming removed 3 bases at V and 11 bases at J, with 10 bases between. CDR3 length: 11 amino acids. CDR1 PRHDT and CDR2 FYEKMQ come from the germline V gene (reference sequence). CDR3 in amino acids: CASSFSGEAFF. CDR3 bases: TGTGCCAGCAGCTTTTCCGGGGAGGCTTTCTTT.

V gene TRBV6-1 combines with J gene TRBJ1-4; the match to TRBD1 covers 7 bases. V was clipped by 3 bases and J by 8 bases; unmatched bases: 3. Germline-derived CDR1 and CDR2 are MNHNS and SASEGT. The CDR3 covers 13 residues. Here the CDR3 reads CASSEGQFEKLFF. CDR3 sequence (DNA): TGTGCCAGCAGTGAGGGACAGTTCGAAAAACTGTTTTTT.

This clonotype appeared a few times. This chain connects TRBV10-3 to TRBJ1-2; no clear D. The CDR3 loop spans 11 amino acids. CDR1 and CDR2 from the germline V gene are ENHRY and SYGVKD. Trimming removed 4 bases from V and 5 bases from J, with 5 bases in between. For the CDR3, the DNA is TGTGCCATCAGTGCGGAGTATGGCTACACCTTC. Protein sequence: CAISAEYGYTF.

V is TRBV25-1 and J is TRBJ1-2; tentatively, D is TRBD1 (5 bases). Trimming pared 6 bases from V and 2 bases from J, leaving 10 bases between. CDR1 is MGHDK, CDR2 SYGVNS, per germline. The CDR3 has 13 residues. DNA of the CDR3: TGTGCCAGCAGGAGGGGAGAAAACTATGGCTACACCTTC. Amino acids: CASRRGENYGYTF.

This chain connects TRBV10-3 to TRBJ2-3; a possible D gene is TRBD2 (6 bases). The V gene's germline CDR1 is ENHRY and CDR2 SYGVKD. CDR3 length equals 16 residues. The V gene lost 10 bases and the J gene lost 5 bases, with 25 bases spanning the gap. The CDR3 loop reads CATARIIGSGEDTQYF. CDR3 nucleotides: TGTGCCACCGCGAGGATCATTGGTTCGGGAGAAGATACGCAGTATTTT.

This clonotype ranks as medium-sized. V gene TRBV29-1 combines with J gene TRBJ1-1; D ambiguous. The germline V and J ends were trimmed by 0 bases and 0 bases, with 5 bases remaining between them. The germline V gene encodes CDR1 SQVTM and CDR2 ANQGSEA. This CDR3 region has 13 residues. In DNA form, the CDR3 reads TGCAGCGTTGAAGAGGGGATGAACACTGAAGCTTTCTTT. Amino acid sequence: CSVEEGMNTEAFF.

Concerning this clonotype: This may stem from a read error, because a much larger clone lies one nucleotide away. The chain couples TRBV5-4 to TRBJ2-3, with TRBD2 matching 13 bases. This CDR3 is 17 amino acids long. Germline loops: CDR1 SGHNT, CDR2 YYREEE (reference sequence). The ends lost 4 bases at V and 5 bases at J; junction bases unmatched: 10. CDR3: CASSRLAGGRQRDTQYF. The CDR3 DNA is TGTGCCAGCAGCAGACTAGCGGGAGGCCGCCAAAGAGATACGCAGTATTTT. Combining the CDR3 with reference TRBV5-4 and TRBJ2-3 gives the whole variable domain ETGVTQSPTHLIKTRGQQVTLRCSSQSGHNTVSWYQQALGQGPQFIFQYYREEENGRGNFPPRFSGLQFPNYSSELNVNALELDDSALYLCASSRLAGGRQRDTQYFGPGTRLTVL.

Only a few counts were recorded for this clonotype. This sequence joins TRBV30 and TRBJ1-6; D gene uncertain. Trimming stripped 4 bases from V and 0 bases from J, with 7 bases between. From germline, CDR1 is GTSNPN and CDR2 SVGIG (reference sequence). This CDR3 spans 14 amino acids. In DNA form, the CDR3 reads TGTGCCTGGACGGAAAGCTCCTATAATTCACCCCTCCACTTT. As protein: CAWTESSYNSPLHF.

The CDR3 DNA reads as TGCAGTGCTAGATTTCAGGGGCAGGGCAAAACAGATACGCAGTATTTT. Translation: CSARFQGQGKTDTQYF. The chain combines TRBV20-1 with TRBJ2-3; possibly TRBD1 for D (6 bases). Germline V gene sequence: CDR1 DFQATT, CDR2 SNEGSKA (reference sequence). V gave up 2 bases and J gave up 3 bases, with 18 bases separating them. This CDR3 has 16 residues.

This clonotype rates as medium-sized. V gene TRBV11-2 combines with J gene TRBJ1-2; D perhaps matches TRBD1 (6 bases). V lost 5 bases to trimming and J lost 7 bases, with 8 bases between them. CDR1 is SGHAT, CDR2 FQNNGV, per germline. The CDR3 loop spans 11 amino acids. The CDR3 reads CASSPGVGYTF. CDR3 in DNA: TGTGCCAGCAGCCCAGGGGTTGGCTACACCTTC.

This clonotype came up a few times. The rearrangement links TRBV5-6 to TRBJ1-5; D unclear. The V end lost 0 bases, the J end lost 7 bases, and 5 bases lay between the germline ends. Per germline, CDR1 SGHDT and CDR2 YYEEEE. The CDR3 contains 12 residues. The CDR3 DNA is TGTGCCAGCAGCTTGGGTCTACAGCCCCAGCATTTT. This codes for CASSLGLQPQHF.

The chain recombines TRBV6-2 or TRBV6-3 with TRBJ2-3; 7 nucleotides agree with TRBD1. This CDR3 contains 16 residues. The V gene's germline CDR1 is MNHEY and CDR2 SVGEGT. V dropped 0 bases and J dropped 2; count of bases not matched to a gene: 5. The CDR3 loop is CASSYSSGTDTDTQYF. The CDR3 bases are TGTGCCAGCAGTTACTCATCCGGGACAGACACAGATACGCAGTATTTT.

This chain connects TRBV20-1 to TRBJ2-3; D may correspond to TRBD1 or TRBD2 (5 bases each). CDR1 is DFQATT, CDR2 SNEGSKA, per germline (reference sequence). V was shortened by 3 bases and J by 0 bases, with 16 bases between the two germline ends. The CDR3 has 16 residues. CDR3 loop: CSASRGAAPSTDTQYF. Here the CDR3 DNA reads TGCAGTGCTAGTCGAGGGGCGGCTCCTAGCACAGATACGCAGTATTTT.

There are a few counts of this clonotype. The V gene is TRBV6-5, the J gene TRBJ1-2; D is uncertain. V was clipped by 6 bases and J by 8 bases, with 16 bases between them. This CDR3 has 13 amino acids. Germline V lookup: CDR1 MNHEY, CDR2 SVGAGI. The CDR3: CASSRKGPRGYTF. The CDR3 nucleotides are TGTGCCAGCAGCCGCAAAGGGCCAAGGGGCTACACCTTC.